Following are 9 T cell receptor beta chains from one sample sequenced in a study of cytomegalovirus exposure and HLA in healthy donors. PCR primers comprised 60 Vbeta and 13 Jbeta primers. The data were produced by immunoSEQ multiplex PCR, yet TCRdb's version contains in-frame clones alone and is incomplete. The data hold under 150,000 clones, with over 60% observed a single time. The material sequenced was PBMCs. These receptors came from a human donor in good health.

The chain is built from TRBV2 and TRBJ1-2, with a possible D match to TRBD1 (6 bases). This CDR3 spans 12 amino acids. CDR1 and CDR2 (germline): SNHLY, FYNNEI. V gave up 11 bases and J gave up 5 bases, with 15 bases separating them. The CDR3 DNA reads as TGTGCCGGGGGCGACAGGTCTTATGGCTACACCTTC. Amino acid sequence: CAGGDRSYGYTF.

The chain employs TRBV6-5 and TRBJ1-6, with unresolved D. CDR1 and CDR2 (germline): MNHEY, SVGAGI. V was cut by 0 bases and J by 9 bases, with 12 bases left in between. This CDR3 is built from 15 residues. CDR3 region: CASSYSISGSSPLHF. The CDR3 coding sequence is TGTGCCAGCAGTTACTCGATATCGGGGAGTTCACCCCTCCACTTT.

V is TRBV28 and J is TRBJ1-5; the D gene is possibly TRBD1 (6 bases). The V gene's germline CDR1 is MDHEN and CDR2 SYDVKM. CDR3 length: 14 amino acids. The V and J ends lost 5 bases and 4 bases respectively, with 12 bases between them. The CDR3 nucleotides are TGTGCCAGCAGTGGGGACACTAGGAATCAGCCCCAGCATTTT. It is translated as CASSGDTRNQPQHF.

The CDR3 is CASSLQGISYNSPLHF. In nucleotides, the CDR3 is TGTGCCAGCAGTTTACAGGGGATATCCTATAATTCACCCCTCCACTTT. The chain carries TRBV2 and TRBJ1-6; 7 nucleotides agree with TRBD1. CDR3 length: 16 amino acids. Germline V gives CDR1 SNHLY, CDR2 FYNNEI. The ends lost 5 bases at V and 1 base at J; junction bases unmatched: 5. The variable domain in full, completed from reference TRBV2 and TRBJ1-6, reads EPEVTQTPSHQVTQMGQEVILRCVPISNHLYFYWYRQILGQKVEFLVSFYNNEISEKSEIFDDQFSVERPDGSNFTLKIRSTKLEDSAMYFCASSLQGISYNSPLHFGNGTRLTVT.

The chain employs TRBV5-5 and TRBJ1-1; TRBD1 agrees at 8 bases. V lost 4 bases, J lost 4 bases, and 12 bases stayed unmatched. From germline, CDR1 is SGHKS and CDR2 YYEKEE (reference sequence). The CDR3 consists of 16 residues. The CDR3 region is CASSPRTGSMGTEAFF. DNA for the CDR3: TGTGCCAGCAGCCCCCGGACAGGGAGCATGGGCACTGAAGCTTTCTTT.

This clone was counted between two and nine times. The chain combines TRBV6-1 with TRBJ2-7; 9 bases fit TRBD1. The CDR3 has 13 amino acids. Germline V gives CDR1 MNHNS, CDR2 SASEGT. The V gene end was trimmed by 8 bases and the J gene end by 9 bases; junction bases not matched to a gene: 11. The CDR3 is CASRDREELGQYF. The CDR3 nucleotides are TGTGCCAGCCGGGACAGGGAGGAGTTGGGGCAGTACTTC.

The gene calls are TRBV19 and TRBJ1-5, with 8 bases lining up with TRBD1. The germline V gene encodes CDR1 LNHDA and CDR2 SQIVND (reference sequence). Unmatched junction bases numbered 5, after V lost 0 bases and J lost 7 bases. CDR3 length: 15 amino acids. DNA of the CDR3: TGTGCCAGTAGTATAGATCAGGGGGCCGGACAGCCCCAGCATTTT. It encodes CASSIDQGAGQPQHF.

The chain recombines TRBV18 with TRBJ2-7, with 8 bases fitting TRBD1. The CDR3 spans 14 residues. CDR1 and CDR2 from the germline V gene are KGHSH and LQKENI. V shed 3 bases and J 4 bases; nucleotides not matched to a gene: 5. The CDR3 here is CASSPGQVLYEQYF. The CDR3 DNA is TGTGCCAGCTCACCGGGACAGGTTTTGTACGAGCAGTACTTC. Together with reference TRBV18 and TRBJ2-7, the CDR3 gives the full variable domain: NAGVMQNPRHLVRRRGQEARLRCSPMKGHSHVYWYRQLPEEGLKFMVYLQKENIIDESGMPKERFSAEFPKEGPSILRIQQVVRGDSAAYFCASSPGQVLYEQYFGPGTRLTVT.

As DNA, the CDR3 is TGTGCCAGCAGTGCCACAGGGTCGGGGGAGACCCAGTACTTC. It specifies CASSATGSGETQYF. The chain recombines TRBV27 with TRBJ2-5, with a possible D match to TRBD1 (6 bases). Trimming shortened V by 5 bases and J by 5 bases, and 15 bases separated the two germline ends. This CDR3 is built from 14 residues. Germline V gene data show CDR1 as MNHEY and CDR2 as SMNVEV (reference sequence).